A selection of T cell receptor beta chains follows, all from one sample in a study of naive and memory T cell subsets. TCRdb reprocessed the UMI-ligation and nested PCR reads with MiXCR, giving one entry per CDR3 protein. The table records about 85,000 distinct CDR3 sequences, under 15% of them present only once. Sequenced input: central memory CD4+ T cells from blood. The receptors were sampled from a human donor in good health. CDR3s include the opening cysteine and the closing phenylalanine or tryptophan. The D gene is left open where the match is weak. For some rows the clone size is stated as once, few or many, or as a class when expanded; others skip it.

j_call v_call clone_size d_call cdr3_aa cdr3_nt
TRBJ1-1 TRBV5-1 many NA CASSFGVGYTEAFF TGCGCCAGCAGCTTTGGTGTCGGGTACACTGAAGCTTTCTTT
TRBJ2-3 TRBV20-1 NA NA CSARWIRDTDTQYF TGCAGTGCTAGATGGATCAGGGACACAGATACGCAGTATTTT
TRBJ1-5 TRBV18 few NA CASSPQAESNQPQHF TGTGCCAGCTCACCACAGGCGGAAAGCAATCAGCCCCAGCATTTT
TRBJ2-2 TRBV5-1 NA NA CASRQSQGNTGELSF TGCGCCAGCAGGCAATCCCAGGGCAACACCGGGGAGCTGTCTTTT
TRBJ2-7 TRBV4-3 many TRBD1 CASSQAGGYVYEQYF TGCGCCAGCAGCCAAGCAGGGGGCTATGTCTACGAGCAGTACTTC
TRBJ2-7 TRBV30 few NA CAWRGGGNRVLGEQYF TGTGCCTGGAGAGGGGGAGGGAATAGGGTCCTGGGGGAGCAGTACTTC
TRBJ1-1 TRBV5-1 NA NA CASSFVGGATNEAFF TGCGCCAGCAGCTTCGTGGGAGGGGCTACTAATGAAGCTTTCTTT
TRBJ2-1 TRBV5-1 many TRBD1 CASSSGTGGYNEQFF TGCGCCAGCAGCTCAGGGACAGGGGGTTACAATGAGCAGTTCTTC
TRBJ2-7 TRBV6-5 NA NA CASSSGGEYYEQYF TGTGCCAGCAGTTCCGGCGGGGAATACTACGAGCAGTACTTC
TRBJ1-2 TRBV3-1 NA NA CASSQVPGAENGYTF TGTGCCAGCAGCCAAGTCCCGGGGGCTGAAAATGGCTACACCTTC
TRBJ2-1 TRBV10-3 NA NA CAISDRQEQFGEQFF TGTGCCATCAGCGACAGACAGGAGCAATTTGGTGAGCAGTTCTTC
TRBJ2-3 TRBV18 NA TRBD1 CASSQQGGAGSNTQYF TGTGCCAGCTCACAACAGGGGGGAGCCGGATCGAATACGCAGTATTTT
TRBJ1-5 TRBV20-1 NA TRBD1 CSARDRDRADYSNQPQHF TGCAGTGCTAGAGACCGGGACAGGGCCGATTATAGCAATCAGCCCCAGCATTTT
TRBJ2-1 TRBV4-1 many NA CASSQRGQVVAGEWAYNEQFF TGCGCCAGCAGCCAACGGGGACAGGTGGTAGCGGGAGAATGGGCCTACAATGAGCAGTTCTTC
TRBJ1-1 TRBV27 NA NA CASRRVNTEAFF TGTGCCAGCCGCAGGGTGAACACTGAAGCTTTCTTT
TRBJ2-1 TRBV5-6 few NA CASSTDFSSYNEQFF TGTGCCAGCAGCACCGACTTCAGCTCCTACAATGAGCAGTTCTTC
TRBJ2-3 TRBV7-2 few TRBD2 CASSSGLAGGPPDTQYF TGTGCCAGCAGCTCGGGACTAGCGGGAGGGCCGCCAGATACGCAGTATTTT
TRBJ2-7 TRBV9 NA TRBD2 CASSWGGTSGYEQYF TGTGCCAGCAGCTGGGGGGGGACTAGCGGCTACGAGCAGTACTTC
TRBJ2-7 TRBV5-1 NA NA CASSRLFGGSYEQYF TGCGCCAGCAGCCGTTTATTTGGGGGCTCCTACGAGCAGTACTTC
TRBJ2-3 TRBV28 few NA CASRQGEGTDTQYF TGTGCCAGCAGACAGGGAGAAGGTACAGATACGCAGTATTTT
TRBJ2-2 TRBV2 NA NA CASSDSLAWTGELFF TGTGCCAGCAGTGATTCGCTAGCCTGGACCGGGGAGCTGTTTTTT
TRBJ2-5 TRBV10-3 NA TRBD2 CAISSGSETQYF TGTGCCATCAGTAGCGGGAGTGAGACCCAGTACTTC
TRBJ1-2 TRBV6-2/TRBV6-3 NA NA CASSSTRYGYTF TGTGCCAGCAGTTCAACCCGCTATGGCTACACCTTC
TRBJ2-3 TRBV5-1 many NA CASSRDLSQGTDTQYF TGCGCCAGCAGCCGGGACTTGTCCCAGGGCACAGATACGCAGTATTTT
TRBJ1-6 TRBV5-4 NA TRBD1 CASSLVTGGRSPLHF TGTGCCAGCAGCTTAGTGACAGGGGGCAGGTCACCCCTCCACTTT
TRBJ2-6 TRBV2 once NA CASSPDNSGANVLTF TGTGCCAGCAGCCCCGACAACTCTGGGGCCAACGTCCTGACTTTC
TRBJ1-2 TRBV28 NA NA CASTRILANYGYTF TGTGCCAGCACCCGAATTCTGGCCAATTATGGCTACACCTTC
TRBJ2-7 TRBV14 NA TRBD1 CASRYPGQGAEIYEQYF TGTGCCAGCAGATACCCGGGACAGGGGGCTGAAATCTACGAGCAGTACTTC
TRBJ1-6 TRBV7-9 many NA CASSLTDGNSPLHF TGTGCCAGCAGCTTAACGGATGGGAATTCACCCCTCCACTTT
TRBJ1-1 TRBV28 many NA CASSPQRGGGTEAFF TGTGCCAGCAGTCCCCAGAGGGGAGGAGGCACTGAAGCTTTCTTT
TRBJ1-3 TRBV3-1 NA NA CASSQLTGYSGNTIYF TGTGCCAGCAGCCAATTGACAGGCTACTCTGGAAACACCATATATTTT
TRBJ1-4 TRBV6-6 NA TRBD1 CASSYSPGLGQGGNEKLFF TGTGCCAGCAGTTACTCACCGGGACTGGGACAGGGAGGGAATGAAAAACTGTTTTTT
TRBJ1-5 TRBV7-9 NA NA CASSLRGGEDGPQHF TGTGCCAGCAGCTTAAGGGGCGGGGAGGATGGACCCCAGCATTTT
TRBJ2-3 TRBV28 NA NA CASSRGGGDTQYF TGTGCCAGCAGTAGAGGAGGAGGGGATACGCAGTATTTT
TRBJ1-2 TRBV5-5 NA NA CASSLDRDGYTF TGTGCCAGCAGCTTGGACAGGGATGGCTACACCTTC
TRBJ1-5 TRBV5-8 NA NA CASSLGARNNQPQHF TGTGCCAGCAGCTTGGGGGCGCGGAACAATCAGCCCCAGCATTTT
TRBJ2-2 TRBV29-1 NA TRBD1 CSSGGTGNTGELFF TGCAGCTCTGGGGGGACAGGGAACACCGGGGAGCTGTTTTTT
TRBJ2-5 TRBV7-8 many TRBD1 CASSEGQVRLQETQYF TGTGCCAGCAGCGAGGGACAGGTTCGATTACAAGAGACCCAGTACTTC
TRBJ1-1 TRBV2 NA NA CASNGANTEAFF TGTGCCAGCAACGGGGCTAACACTGAAGCTTTCTTT
TRBJ1-1 TRBV29-1 many NA CSVGYQNTEAFF TGCAGCGTCGGGTACCAGAACACTGAAGCTTTCTTT
TRBJ1-4 TRBV20-1 NA NA CSASQLGWPELFF TGCAGTGCTAGTCAGTTGGGGTGGCCGGAACTGTTTTTT
TRBJ1-6 TRBV6-5 many NA CASRSGGTASPLHF TGTGCCAGCAGATCTGGGGGGACTGCTTCACCCCTCCACTTT
TRBJ2-5 TRBV4-1 many TRBD2 CASSQAPGLAYETQYF TGCGCCAGCAGCCAGGCACCGGGACTAGCTTATGAGACCCAGTACTTC
TRBJ1-3 TRBV3-1 NA NA CASSQDRFRGRSGNTIYF TGTGCCAGCAGCCAAGATCGCTTCCGTGGGAGGTCTGGAAACACCATATATTTT
TRBJ1-4 TRBV7-9 few NA CASRDVAGEKLFF TGTGCCAGCAGGGACGTGGCGGGTGAAAAACTGTTTTTT
TRBJ1-1 TRBV7-2 NA TRBD1 CASSFRDSGEAFF TGTGCCAGCAGCTTCAGGGACAGCGGTGAAGCTTTCTTT
TRBJ1-2 TRBV29-1 many NA CSVGDRQTDYGYTF TGCAGCGTTGGTGATCGACAGACTGACTATGGCTACACCTTC
TRBJ2-7 TRBV7-9 NA NA CASSLPRLDLLYEQYF TGTGCCAGCAGCTTACCACGACTAGACTTACTCTACGAGCAGTACTTC
TRBJ1-1 TRBV20-1 few TRBD1 CNAGTVTEAFF TGCAATGCGGGGACAGTCACTGAAGCTTTCTTT
TRBJ2-6 TRBV5-1 few NA CASAMEGANVLTF TGCGCCAGCGCCATGGAGGGGGCCAACGTCCTGACTTTC
TRBJ2-5 TRBV12-3/TRBV12-4 few NA CASSLPRAPQYF TGTGCCAGCAGTCTGCCTAGGGCGCCACAGTACTTC
TRBJ2-5 TRBV12-3/TRBV12-4 few TRBD2 CASRKLAGQETQYF TGTGCCAGCAGGAAACTAGCGGGGCAAGAGACCCAGTACTTC
TRBJ2-3 TRBV7-2 few NA CASNKGLGRSTDTQYF TGTGCCAGCAACAAGGGACTGGGGCGTTCCACAGATACGCAGTATTTT
TRBJ1-1 TRBV6-1 few NA CASSEVRRPEAFF TGTGCCAGCAGTGAAGTAAGAAGGCCTGAAGCTTTCTTT
TRBJ2-1 TRBV20-1 NA TRBD2 CSAIIAGGPRNEQFF TGCAGTGCTATAATAGCGGGAGGGCCCCGCAATGAGCAGTTCTTC
TRBJ1-3 TRBV5-1 NA NA CASSFGASGNTIYF TGCGCCAGCAGCTTTGGAGCCTCTGGAAACACCATATATTTT